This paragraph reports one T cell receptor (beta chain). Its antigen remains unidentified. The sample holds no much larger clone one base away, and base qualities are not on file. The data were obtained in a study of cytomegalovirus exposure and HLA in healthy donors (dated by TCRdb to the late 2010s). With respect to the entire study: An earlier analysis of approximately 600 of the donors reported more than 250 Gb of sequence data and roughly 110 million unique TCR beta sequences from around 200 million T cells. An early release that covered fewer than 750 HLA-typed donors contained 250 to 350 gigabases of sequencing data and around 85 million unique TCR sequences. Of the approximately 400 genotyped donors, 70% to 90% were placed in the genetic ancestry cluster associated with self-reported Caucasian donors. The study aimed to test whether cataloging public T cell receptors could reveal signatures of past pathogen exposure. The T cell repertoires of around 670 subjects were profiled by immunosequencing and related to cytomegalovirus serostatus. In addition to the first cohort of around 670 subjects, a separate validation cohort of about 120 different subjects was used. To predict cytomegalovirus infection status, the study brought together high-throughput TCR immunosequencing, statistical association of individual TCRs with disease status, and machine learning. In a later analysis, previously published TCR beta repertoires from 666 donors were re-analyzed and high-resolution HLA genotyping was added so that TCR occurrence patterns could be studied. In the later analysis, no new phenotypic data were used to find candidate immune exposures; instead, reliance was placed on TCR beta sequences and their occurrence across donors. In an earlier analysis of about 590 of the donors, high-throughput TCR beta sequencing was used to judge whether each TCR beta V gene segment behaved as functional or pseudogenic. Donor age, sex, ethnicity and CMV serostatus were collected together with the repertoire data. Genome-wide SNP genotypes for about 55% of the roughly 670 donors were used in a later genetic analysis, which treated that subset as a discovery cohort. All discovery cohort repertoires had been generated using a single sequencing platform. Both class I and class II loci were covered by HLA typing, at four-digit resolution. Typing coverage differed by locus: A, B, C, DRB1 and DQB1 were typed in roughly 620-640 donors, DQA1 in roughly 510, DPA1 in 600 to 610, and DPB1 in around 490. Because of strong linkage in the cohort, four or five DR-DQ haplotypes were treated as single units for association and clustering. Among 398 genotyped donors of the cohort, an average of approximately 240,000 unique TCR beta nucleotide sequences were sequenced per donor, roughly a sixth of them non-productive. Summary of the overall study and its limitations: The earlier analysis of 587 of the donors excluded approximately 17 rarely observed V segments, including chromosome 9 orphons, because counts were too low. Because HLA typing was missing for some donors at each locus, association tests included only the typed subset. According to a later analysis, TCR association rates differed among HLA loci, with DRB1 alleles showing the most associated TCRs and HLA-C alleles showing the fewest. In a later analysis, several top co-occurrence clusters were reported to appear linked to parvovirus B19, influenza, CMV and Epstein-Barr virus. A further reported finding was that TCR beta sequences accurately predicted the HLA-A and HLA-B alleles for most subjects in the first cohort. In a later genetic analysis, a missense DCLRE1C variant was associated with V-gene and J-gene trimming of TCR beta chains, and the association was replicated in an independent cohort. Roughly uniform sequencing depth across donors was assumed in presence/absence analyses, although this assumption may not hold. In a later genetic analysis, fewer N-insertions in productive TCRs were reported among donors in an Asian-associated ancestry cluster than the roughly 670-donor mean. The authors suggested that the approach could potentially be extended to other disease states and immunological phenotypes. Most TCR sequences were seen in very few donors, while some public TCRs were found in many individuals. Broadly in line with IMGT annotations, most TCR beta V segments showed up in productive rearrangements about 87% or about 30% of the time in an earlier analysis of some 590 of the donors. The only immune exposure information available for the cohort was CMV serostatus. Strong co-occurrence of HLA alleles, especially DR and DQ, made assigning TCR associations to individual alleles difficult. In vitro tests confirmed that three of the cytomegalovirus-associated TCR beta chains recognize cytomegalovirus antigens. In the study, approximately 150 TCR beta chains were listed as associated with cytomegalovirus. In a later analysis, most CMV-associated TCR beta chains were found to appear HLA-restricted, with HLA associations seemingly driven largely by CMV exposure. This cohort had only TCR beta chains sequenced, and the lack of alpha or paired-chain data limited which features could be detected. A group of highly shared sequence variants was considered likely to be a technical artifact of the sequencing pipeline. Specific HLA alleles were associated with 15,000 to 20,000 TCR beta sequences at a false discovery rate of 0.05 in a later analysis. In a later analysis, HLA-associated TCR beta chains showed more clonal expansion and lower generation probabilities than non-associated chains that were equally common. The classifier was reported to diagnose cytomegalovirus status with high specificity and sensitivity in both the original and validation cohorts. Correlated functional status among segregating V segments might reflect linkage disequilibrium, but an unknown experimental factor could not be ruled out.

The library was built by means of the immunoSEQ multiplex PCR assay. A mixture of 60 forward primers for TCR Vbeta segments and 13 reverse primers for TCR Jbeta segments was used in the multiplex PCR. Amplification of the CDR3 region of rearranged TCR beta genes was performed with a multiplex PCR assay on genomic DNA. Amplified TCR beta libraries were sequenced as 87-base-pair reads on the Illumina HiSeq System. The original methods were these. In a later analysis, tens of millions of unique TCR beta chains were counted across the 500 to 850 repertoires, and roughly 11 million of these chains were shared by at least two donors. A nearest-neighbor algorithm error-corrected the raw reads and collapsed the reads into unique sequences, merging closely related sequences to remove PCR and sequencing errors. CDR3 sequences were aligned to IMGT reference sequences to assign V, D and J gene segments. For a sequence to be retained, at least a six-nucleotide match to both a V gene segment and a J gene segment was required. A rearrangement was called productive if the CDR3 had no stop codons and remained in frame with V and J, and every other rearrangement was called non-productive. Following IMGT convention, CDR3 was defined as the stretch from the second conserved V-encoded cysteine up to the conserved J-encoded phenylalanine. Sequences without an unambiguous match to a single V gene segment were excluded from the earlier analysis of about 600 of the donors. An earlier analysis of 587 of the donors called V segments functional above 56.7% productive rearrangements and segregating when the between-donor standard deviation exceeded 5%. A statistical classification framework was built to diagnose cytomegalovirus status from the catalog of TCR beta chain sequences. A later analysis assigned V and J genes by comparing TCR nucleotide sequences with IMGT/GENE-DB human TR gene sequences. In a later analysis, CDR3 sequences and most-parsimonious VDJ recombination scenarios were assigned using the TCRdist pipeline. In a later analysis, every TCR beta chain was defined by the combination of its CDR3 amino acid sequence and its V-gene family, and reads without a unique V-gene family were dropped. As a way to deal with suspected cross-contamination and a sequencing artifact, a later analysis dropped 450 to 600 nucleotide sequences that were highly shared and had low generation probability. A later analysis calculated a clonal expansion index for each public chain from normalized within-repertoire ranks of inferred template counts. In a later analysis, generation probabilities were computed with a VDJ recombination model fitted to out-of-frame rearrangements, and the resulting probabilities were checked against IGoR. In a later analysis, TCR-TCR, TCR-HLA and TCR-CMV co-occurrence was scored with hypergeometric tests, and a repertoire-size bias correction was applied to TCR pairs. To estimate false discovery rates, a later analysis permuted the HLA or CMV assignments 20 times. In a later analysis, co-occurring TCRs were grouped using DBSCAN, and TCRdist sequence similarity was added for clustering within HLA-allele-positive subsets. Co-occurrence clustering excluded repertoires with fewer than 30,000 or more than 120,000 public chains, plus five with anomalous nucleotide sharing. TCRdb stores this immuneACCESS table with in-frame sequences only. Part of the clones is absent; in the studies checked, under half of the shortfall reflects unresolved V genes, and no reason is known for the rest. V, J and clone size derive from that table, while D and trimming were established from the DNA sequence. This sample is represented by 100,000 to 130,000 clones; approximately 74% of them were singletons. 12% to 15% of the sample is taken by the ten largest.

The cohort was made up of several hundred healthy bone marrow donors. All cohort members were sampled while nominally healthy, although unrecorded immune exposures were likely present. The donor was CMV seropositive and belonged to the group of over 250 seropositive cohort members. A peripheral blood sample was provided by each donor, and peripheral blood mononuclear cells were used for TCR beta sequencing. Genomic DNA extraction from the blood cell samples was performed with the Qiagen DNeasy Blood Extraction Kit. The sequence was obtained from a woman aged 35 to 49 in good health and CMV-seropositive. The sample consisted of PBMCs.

The CDR3 region has the sequence CASSFTSSGGHSTNEQFF. The DNA sequence is given as TGCGCCAGCAGCTTCACGTCTAGCGGGGGCCACTCCACCAATGAGCAGTTCTTC. Recombination joined TRBV5-1 with TRBJ2-1; 10 bases in the middle match TRBD2. The CDR3 runs 18 amino acids, cysteine and phenylalanine included. Only the CDR3 part of the read is kept: 54 bases, read in frame from the first base. At the junction V is shortened by 2 bases and J by 6 bases; bases outside the gene matches: 14. The germline V gene supplies CDR1 SGHRS and CDR2 YFSETQ.